Reported below is one T cell receptor beta chain. The sample is drawn from a study of shared clonotypes between healthy human individuals. Only in-frame clones appear in the TCRdb table, and some are missing; sequencing was by immunoSEQ multiplex PCR. Of just over 2,000,000 clones listed, over 85% were seen once; the top ten hold under 0.15%. Trimming removed 5 bases from V and 1 base from J; junction bases left unmatched: 2. The CDR3 is 13 amino acids. Germline V gives CDR1 SGHTA, CDR2 FQGNSA. The TCR originated in a man aged 18 to 35 in good health. Material: naive CD4+ T cells sorted from blood. Subset: CD45RA+ positively selected. The chain combines TRBV7-2 with TRBJ2-7, with TRBD1 identical over 7 bases. The CDR3 spells CASSPTGSYEQYF. CDR3 in DNA: TGTGCCAGCAGCCCGACAGGGTCCTACGAGCAGTACTTC.